The present T cell receptor beta chain was sequenced within a study of vaccination and CD4 T cells after COVID-19. On the study more broadly: Every culture used as a control got a CEFX pool, an HIV-1 Nef pool, or no peptide. Findings and caveats of the study: Looking at convalescent patients, 304 of their 307 vaccine-specific clones were spike mono-reactive.

Noted treatment: roughly ten-day PBMC culture with coronavirus spike peptide pools or control peptides (ViraFEST assay). Peptide pools at 9.5 to 10 ug/ml stimulated 2 million or so PBMCs per well with about 9.5 IU/ml IL-2. Researchers grew the cells for under 11 days and then pulled out CD4+ T cells by negative selection. Scientists ran DNA taken from cultured CD4+ T cells through the Oncomine TCR Beta short-read assay for sequencing. Each CDR3 protein gets one entry after TCRdb re-called the PCR reads with MiXCR. The data show fewer than 5,000 distinct CDR3 sequences, approximately 20% seen once. Within the sample, this clonotype is large. What it binds is not known. Trimming removed 1 base at V and 6 bases at J, with 16 bases between. Germline assignment: CDR1 DFQATT and CDR2 SNEGSKA (reference sequence). The CDR3 has 15 amino acids.

Material: CD4+ T cells from blood, cultured in vitro. The sequence was collected from a human donor who had recovered from COVID-19. The chain has TRBV20-1 and TRBJ1-5; possible D gene TRBD1, 5 bases. This CDR3 reads CSARVGAGHSQPQHF. The CDR3 DNA is TGCAGTGCTAGAGTAGGTGCGGGGCACAGTCAGCCCCAGCATTTT.